A selection of T cell receptor beta chains follows, all from one sample in a study of response to subunit inactivated influenza vaccine. TCRdb analysed the RT-PCR reads with MiXCR anew, one entry per CDR3 protein. The table shows around 480,000 distinct CDR3 sequences, with around 9.9% occurring only once. Sequencing was performed on PBMCs from blood, taken about 40 days after vaccination. The receptors were sampled from a man aged 45 to 65 who received an inactivated influenza vaccine. The CDR3 runs from the conserved cysteine through the conserved F or W. The D gene is left open where the match is weak. Clone size, where shown, is once, few, many, or a class for clones that have expanded.

J,size,D,V,DNA,CDR3
TRBJ2-1,many,TRBD2,TRBV29-1,TGCAGCGTTGAAGATTTAGCGGGAGCTGACAATGAGCAGTTCTTC,CSVEDLAGADNEQFF
TRBJ2-2,-,TRBD1,TRBV28,TGTGCCAGCTTTGGCGCCGGACAGGCTAAGCCCGGGGAGCTGTTTTTT,CASFGAGQAKPGELFF
TRBJ1-1,few,-,TRBV5-1,TGCGCCAGCAGCCCGGAAGGGGCCCGCGGTAGCACTGAAGCTTTCTTT,CASSPEGARGSTEAFF
TRBJ2-5,many,-,TRBV27,TGTGCCAGCAGTTCCCCTTACCAAGAGACCCAGTACTTC,CASSSPYQETQYF
TRBJ2-1,few,-,TRBV20-1,TGCAGTGCTGGTAACTACTACAATGAGCAGTTCTTC,CSAGNYYNEQFF
TRBJ2-7,-,-,TRBV30,TGTGCCTGGAGTGAGGGGAACATCTACGAGCAGTACTTC,CAWSEGNIYEQYF
TRBJ2-7,few,-,TRBV11-2,TGTGCCAGCAGCCCTAGCCCTTATCTCAGGGCAACTCGTAGCTACGAGCAGTACTTC,CASSPSPYLRATRSYEQYF
TRBJ1-1,-,-,TRBV20-1,TGCAGTGCAGCAGACGGGGTGAACACTGAAGCTTTCTTT,CSAADGVNTEAFF
TRBJ2-3,few,-,TRBV3-1,TGTGCCAGCAGCCGAAGGGGGAACAGCCTCAATACGCAGTATTTT,CASSRRGNSLNTQYF
TRBJ2-3,few,TRBD2,TRBV28,TGTGCCAGCAGCCCGGGACTAGCGGGGGGACTCGGCACAGATACGCAGTATTTT,CASSPGLAGGLGTDTQYF
TRBJ2-1,-,TRBD1,TRBV12-3/TRBV12-4,TGTGCCAGCAGTTTACTACAGGGGGCGTTTGAGCAGTTCTTC,CASSLLQGAFEQFF
TRBJ2-3,few,-,TRBV5-1,TGCGCCAGCAGCTTGGTTCGTGTAGCCACAGATACGCAGTATTTT,CASSLVRVATDTQYF
TRBJ2-7,-,TRBD1,TRBV5-6,TGTGCCAGCAGCTTTCGAGGGACAGGGACAATCTACGAGCAGTACTTC,CASSFRGTGTIYEQYF
TRBJ2-1,few,TRBD2,TRBV4-1,TGCGCCAGCAGCCAAGTAGCGCGACTAGCGGGGTACAATGAGCAGTTCTTC,CASSQVARLAGYNEQFF
TRBJ2-3,many,-,TRBV5-1,TGCGCCAGCAGCTTGGATGGCACAGATACGCAGTATTTT,CASSLDGTDTQYF
TRBJ2-3,few,-,TRBV5-6,TGTGCCAGCAGCCCCGGCGGGGAAGATACGCAGTATTTT,CASSPGGEDTQYF
TRBJ2-1,-,-,TRBV7-2,TGTGCCAGCAGCTTAGCGGGCCGTAGCACCTACAATGAGCAGTTCTTC,CASSLAGRSTYNEQFF
TRBJ2-7,few,TRBD1,TRBV20-1,TGCAGTGCTCGTTCCGGGACAGCCTACGAGCAGTACTTC,CSARSGTAYEQYF
TRBJ2-1,many,TRBD1,TRBV15,TGTGCCACCAGCAGAGATCGGCTGGGGACAGGGACAAATGAGCAGTTCTTC,CATSRDRLGTGTNEQFF
TRBJ2-3,few,TRBD2,TRBV5-1,TGCGCCAGCAGCTTGGAGACTAGCGGGAGTGCAGATACGCAGTATTTT,CASSLETSGSADTQYF
TRBJ1-6,many,-,TRBV5-1,TGCGCCAGCAGCTTGGGTAACAGGGATTCACCCCTCCACTTT,CASSLGNRDSPLHF
TRBJ2-7,-,-,TRBV7-8,TGTGCCAGCAGCTCCTATCAGGGCTACGAGCAGTACTTC,CASSSYQGYEQYF
TRBJ2-7,few,TRBD2,TRBV7-2,TGTGCCAGCAGCTTAGGATCTAGCGGGGGGGCATACGAGCAGTACTTC,CASSLGSSGGAYEQYF
TRBJ1-6,many,-,TRBV6-5,TGTGCCAGCAGTTATCAGGTTGAGGTCTCACCCCTCCACTTT,CASSYQVEVSPLHF
TRBJ2-3,many,TRBD1,TRBV7-8,TGTGCCAGCAGCTTTACCCCTGAGACAGGGGGCTATTACGATACGCAGTATTTT,CASSFTPETGGYYDTQYF
TRBJ2-2,-,-,TRBV14,TGTGCCAGCAGCCATGGATTTAGCTACACCGGGGAGCTGTTTTTT,CASSHGFSYTGELFF
TRBJ1-1,many,-,TRBV5-1,TGCGCCAGCAGCTTGGTTTCAGGAGGGGACACTGAAGCTTTCTTT,CASSLVSGGDTEAFF
TRBJ2-1,few,-,TRBV10-3,TGTGCCTCCTCAGGGTCAGCGATAGATGAGCAGTTCTTC,CASSGSAIDEQFF
TRBJ2-3,-,-,TRBV27,TGTGCCAGCAGTCTTAACAGGGAGGGTCCACATATCCGCACAGATACGCAGTATTTT,CASSLNREGPHIRTDTQYF
TRBJ2-3,many,-,TRBV15,TGTGCCACCAGCAGAGATCGGGGGCGCACAGATACGCAGTATTTT,CATSRDRGRTDTQYF
TRBJ2-7,many,TRBD2,TRBV12-3/TRBV12-4,TGTGCCAGCAGTCCCGGACTAGGCGAGCAGTACTTC,CASSPGLGEQYF
TRBJ2-1,-,TRBD2,TRBV20-1,TGCAGTGCTTTGGGGAGCGGGGGGCCAAGCTCCTACAATGAGCAGTTCTTC,CSALGSGGPSSYNEQFF
TRBJ2-3,few,-,TRBV7-3,TGTGCCAGCAGCTTAACGGATGCTGCGGATACGCAGTATTTT,CASSLTDAADTQYF
TRBJ2-1,-,TRBD2,TRBV14,TGTGCCAGCAGCCAAGACTCTCCGGGGATACTAGCGGGAGGCAACAATGAGCAGTTCTTC,CASSQDSPGILAGGNNEQFF
TRBJ1-5,-,-,TRBV20-1,TGCAGTGCTAGTGGGGGGTTCCAGCCCCAGCATTTT,CSASGGFQPQHF
TRBJ1-1,-,-,TRBV5-1,TGCGCCAGCAGCCCTTCGACCGGTTCGGTAGCTGAAGCTTTCTTT,CASSPSTGSVAEAFF
TRBJ2-1,-,TRBD2,TRBV6-9,TGTGCCAGCGAAACTAGCGGGGGGCCAAATGAGCAGTTCTTC,CASETSGGPNEQFF
TRBJ2-6,-,TRBD1,TRBV6-5,TGTGCCAGCAGTGTACTCCGGGACAGGCGCTCTGGGGCCAACGTCCTGACTTTC,CASSVLRDRRSGANVLTF
TRBJ2-1,once,TRBD2,TRBV12-3/TRBV12-4,TGTGCCAGCAGTACCCTCAGCGGGGGGCTAGGTGAGCAGTTCTTC,CASSTLSGGLGEQFF
TRBJ2-5,few,-,TRBV15,TGTGCCACCAGCAGAGATGTTCGGGCTAAAGAGACCCAGTACTTC,CATSRDVRAKETQYF
TRBJ2-4,-,-,TRBV28,TGTGCCAGCAGTCCATTCAAGGGAAACATTCAGTACTTC,CASSPFKGNIQYF
TRBJ2-3,few,TRBD2,TRBV28,TGTGCCAGCAGTTTACCCAGACGCTTTGGACTAGCGGGAGCGAGCACAGATACGCAGTATTTT,CASSLPRRFGLAGASTDTQYF
TRBJ2-5,-,-,TRBV9,TGTGCCAGCAGCGTAGGAGGGAATACCCGAGAGACCCAGTACTTC,CASSVGGNTRETQYF
TRBJ2-3,-,-,TRBV7-3,TGTGCCAGCAGCTTAACGGCGGTAGATACGCAGTATTTT,CASSLTAVDTQYF
TRBJ2-6,-,-,TRBV20-1,TGCAGTGCTAGAGACCGTGGGGCCAACGTCCTGACTTTC,CSARDRGANVLTF
TRBJ2-5,many,TRBD1,TRBV12-3/TRBV12-4,TGTGCCAGCAGTTCCCGGACAGGGGGCCAAGAGACCCAGTACTTC,CASSSRTGGQETQYF
TRBJ2-2,few,-,TRBV11-2,TGTGCCAGCAGCCTAGGATTACGGGAAAACACCGGGGAGCTGTTTTTT,CASSLGLRENTGELFF
TRBJ2-1,many,-,TRBV9,TGTGCCAGCAGCGTAGCGGCTAAGAACAATGAGCAGTTCTTC,CASSVAAKNNEQFF
TRBJ1-2,many,-,TRBV5-1,TGCGCCAGCAGCTTGGACAGAGTGCATGGCTACACCTTC,CASSLDRVHGYTF
TRBJ2-7,-,TRBD1,TRBV12-3/TRBV12-4,TGTGCCAGCAACCAGGGACAGATCTACGAGCAGTACTTC,CASNQGQIYEQYF
TRBJ1-2,-,-,TRBV30,TGTGCCTGGAGTCCCTCCTATGGCTACACCTTC,CAWSPSYGYTF
TRBJ2-1,-,TRBD2,TRBV12-3/TRBV12-4,TGTGCCAGCAGTCAGGGACTAGCGGGGGCCGAGCAGTTCTTC,CASSQGLAGAEQFF
TRBJ1-2,few,TRBD1,TRBV24-1,TGTGCCACCAGTGATCCCTGGACAGGATATGGCTACACCTTC,CATSDPWTGYGYTF
TRBJ2-7,-,-,TRBV20-1,TGCAGTGCTCCGTCACAGACTAGATACTACGAGCAGTACTTC,CSAPSQTRYYEQYF
TRBJ2-3,few,TRBD2,TRBV7-2,TGTGCCAGCAGCTTGCTAGCGGGTAGCGCGGCGGCAGATACGCAGTATTTT,CASSLLAGSAAADTQYF
TRBJ2-1,-,-,TRBV3-1,TGTGCCAGCAGCCAAGCCGGAGCTCGCGAGCAGTTCTTC,CASSQAGAREQFF
TRBJ1-1,-,-,TRBV2,TGTGCCAGCAGTGTACTTCGGACCACTGAAGCTTTCTTT,CASSVLRTTEAFF
TRBJ2-1,-,TRBD1,TRBV7-2,TGTGCCAGCAGACTGACAGGGGCGGACTCCTACAATGAGCAGTTCTTC,CASRLTGADSYNEQFF